What follows is one T cell receptor (beta chain) and its context. What it binds is not known. Clones were read by immunoSEQ multiplex PCR, and TCRdb kept only the in-frame ones, dropping some. The sample lists about 130,000 clones, about nine tenths seen once, with less than 3.5% in the top ten. Trimming removed 4 bases at V and 1 base at J, with 7 bases between. Germline CDR1 reads SQVTM; CDR2 reads ANQGSEA. This CDR3 is built from 12 residues. These data come from a study of T cell responses to AZD1222 COVID-19 vaccine. Study-level points and caveats: A reported finding is that nearly half of spike-specific TCRs target unmutated variant regions. The donors showed a predominance of white British ancestry and of females, with possible underestimation of clonal diversity.

Second-dose timings of about 4 or about 12 weeks were pooled. The chain combines TRBV29-1 with TRBJ1-1; no definite D call. The sample was peripheral blood, taken 28 days after the second AZD1222 dose. This receptor was identified in an adult who received the AZD1222 COVID-19 vaccine. CDR3 nucleotides: TGCAGCGTTGTGGCAGGGAACACTGAAGCTTTCTTT. This gives the protein CSVVAGNTEAFF.